This is a list of T cell receptor beta chains from one sample in a study of T-cell reconstitution after alpha-beta-depleted transplantation in children. TCRdb re-called the PCR reads with MiXCR, one entry per CDR3 protein. Here the sample spans approximately 290,000 distinct CDR3 sequences, more than 9% being singletons. The sample consisted of peripheral blood, taken 180 days after TCRalphabeta/CD19-depleted stem cell transplant. The receptors stem from a male patient aged 2-15 years who had a stem cell transplant for chronic granulomatous disease, so the T cells may come from the graft donor. Both conserved end residues are part of each CDR3. Fields, in order: D gene, clone size, J gene, CDR3 length, V gene, CDR3 protein, CDR3 DNA. The D gene is left open where the match is weak. Size is stated for part of the rows, as once, few or many counts, or as a class when the clone is expanded.

NA | many | TRBJ1-2 | 15 | TRBV5-5 | CASSYRDGANYGYTF | TGTGCCAGCAGCTACCGGGACGGGGCCAACTATGGCTACACCTTC
NA | many | TRBJ2-6 | 19 | TRBV5-1 | CASSNDPGGAFSGANVLTF | TGCGCCAGCAGCAACGACCCGGGGGGCGCGTTCTCTGGGGCCAACGTCCTGACTTTC
NA | many | TRBJ1-1 | 14 | TRBV10-3 | CAINPGTENTEAFF | TGTGCCATCAATCCCGGGACCGAGAACACTGAAGCTTTCTTT
NA | many | TRBJ2-3 | 18 | TRBV7-8 | CASSGGTTTDPLTDTQYF | TGTGCCAGCAGCGGAGGAACAACCACAGATCCCCTCACAGATACGCAGTATTTT
NA | many | TRBJ2-5 | 14 | TRBV6-1 | CASSQRGDQETQYF | TGTGCCAGCAGCCAACGTGGGGACCAAGAGACCCAGTACTTC
NA | few | TRBJ2-2 | 13 | TRBV19 | CAIQNTNTGELFF | TGTGCCATACAGAATACTAACACCGGGGAGCTGTTTTTT
NA | many | TRBJ1-1 | 14 | TRBV12-3/TRBV12-4 | CASSLGQGRGEAFF | TGTGCCAGCAGTTTAGGTCAGGGGCGGGGTGAAGCTTTCTTT
TRBD1 | many | TRBJ2-7 | 13 | TRBV5-1 | CASSPATGYEQYF | TGCGCCAGCAGCCCGGCGACAGGGTACGAGCAGTACTTC
NA | many | TRBJ1-5 | 13 | TRBV12-3/TRBV12-4 | CASSPGPIQPQHF | TGTGCCAGCAGTCCGGGACCGATACAGCCCCAGCATTTT
NA | NA | TRBJ1-5 | 14 | TRBV18 | CASSAVQGNQPQHF | TGTGCCAGCTCGGCCGTCCAAGGCAATCAGCCCCAGCATTTT
NA | NA | TRBJ2-5 | 14 | TRBV7-9 | CASSFTGNWETQYF | TGTGCCAGCAGCTTCACAGGGAATTGGGAGACCCAGTACTTC
NA | many | TRBJ2-5 | 15 | TRBV9 | CASSVAVGRGETQYF | TGTGCCAGCAGCGTAGCGGTGGGGCGGGGAGAGACCCAGTACTTC
NA | NA | TRBJ2-1 | 10 | TRBV29-1 | CSVEFGEQFF | TGCAGCGTTGAATTCGGTGAGCAGTTCTTC
NA | many | TRBJ2-4 | 14 | TRBV11-2 | CASSLTLEKNIQYF | TGTGCCAGCAGCTTGACTTTAGAGAAAAACATTCAGTACTTC
NA | many | TRBJ2-7 | 14 | TRBV10-3 | CAISEFRGSYEQYF | TGTGCCATCAGTGAGTTTAGGGGGAGTTACGAGCAGTACTTC
NA | many | TRBJ2-1 | 15 | TRBV5-1 | CASSQTGGIVNEQFF | TGCGCCAGCAGCCAGACGGGCGGGATAGTCAATGAGCAGTTCTTC
NA | many | TRBJ2-7 | 15 | TRBV11-1 | CASSGAVDRAYEQYF | TGTGCCAGCAGCGGAGCCGTAGACAGAGCCTACGAGCAGTACTTC
NA | many | TRBJ2-7 | 12 | TRBV15 | CATSPRGDEQYF | TGTGCCACCAGCCCCAGGGGAGACGAGCAGTACTTC
TRBD1 | few | TRBJ2-7 | 14 | TRBV4-1 | CASSQTGGFYEQYF | TGCGCCAGCAGCCAAACAGGGGGTTTCTACGAGCAGTACTTC
NA | many | TRBJ2-3 | 12 | TRBV29-1 | CSVFVSTDTQYF | TGCAGCGTTTTCGTTAGCACAGATACGCAGTATTTT
NA | many | TRBJ2-5 | 13 | TRBV28 | CASSLNSRETQYF | TGTGCCAGCAGTTTGAACTCCAGGGAGACCCAGTACTTC
NA | many | TRBJ1-5 | 15 | TRBV5-4 | CASSFGPGGSQPQHF | NA
NA | many | TRBJ2-5 | 15 | TRBV29-1 | CSVGGVRGRGETQYF | TGCAGCGTTGGAGGGGTACGGGGGAGAGGGGAGACCCAGTACTTC
TRBD2 | many | TRBJ2-7 | 15 | TRBV27 | CASSFGAGALSEQYF | TGTGCCAGCAGTTTTGGGGCGGGAGCACTCTCCGAGCAGTACTTC
NA | many | TRBJ2-1 | 16 | TRBV11-3 | CASSLGGVFSYNEQFF | TGTGCCAGCAGCTTAGGTGGGGTGTTTTCCTACAATGAGCAGTTCTTC
NA | many | TRBJ2-7 | 15 | TRBV20-1 | CSAPNPRETPNEQYF | TGCAGTGCCCCGAACCCTCGGGAGACCCCAAACGAGCAGTACTTC
TRBD2 | many | TRBJ2-7 | 16 | TRBV7-2 | CASSLGGLAGAYEQYF | TGTGCCAGCAGCTTAGGAGGGCTAGCGGGAGCCTACGAGCAGTACTTC
TRBD2 | many | TRBJ2-3 | 15 | TRBV20-1 | CSARDGGDASDTQYF | TGCAGTGCTAGAGATGGGGGGGATGCATCAGATACGCAGTATTTT
NA | NA | TRBJ2-2 | 15 | TRBV4-3 | CASSQQGSATGELFF | TGCGCCAGCAGCCAGCAGGGAAGTGCCACCGGGGAGCTGTTTTTT
NA | many | TRBJ2-2 | 16 | TRBV7-3 | CASSLTTSNIAGELFF | TGTGCCAGCAGCTTAACTACCTCCAACATCGCCGGGGAGCTGTTTTTT
TRBD1 | few | TRBJ2-1 | 15 | TRBV19 | CASSHVSTGGAEQFF | TGTGCCAGTAGTCATGTTTCCACAGGGGGTGCTGAGCAGTTCTTC
NA | many | TRBJ2-1 | 13 | TRBV12-3/TRBV12-4 | CASSPDQYNEQFF | TGTGCCAGCAGCCCTGACCAGTACAATGAGCAGTTCTTC
NA | NA | TRBJ2-2 | 14 | TRBV18 | CASSSSTRTGELFF | TGTGCCAGCTCATCTTCAACTAGAACCGGGGAGCTGTTTTTT
NA | many | TRBJ2-4 | 17 | TRBV4-1 | CASSQDRPQGFQNIQYF | TGCGCCAGCAGCCAAGATCGCCCACAGGGATTCCAAAACATTCAGTACTTC
TRBD1 | few | TRBJ2-1 | 14 | TRBV28 | CASRTGTGAREQFF | TGTGCCAGCCGCACCGGGACAGGGGCTCGGGAGCAGTTCTTC
NA | many | TRBJ2-7 | 13 | TRBV20-1 | CSAGLSWRYEQYF | TGCAGCGCCGGGCTTTCTTGGAGATACGAGCAGTACTTC
NA | many | TRBJ1-2 | 13 | TRBV7-9 | CASSRDGGYGYTF | TGTGCCAGCAGCCGAGACGGGGGCTATGGCTACACCTTC
NA | many | TRBJ1-1 | 11 | TRBV29-1 | CSALPGQEAFF | TGCAGTGCCTTACCCGGACAAGAAGCTTTCTTT
NA | few | TRBJ1-4 | 14 | TRBV7-9 | CASARPGVGEKLFF | TGTGCCAGCGCCCGTCCGGGGGTGGGCGAAAAACTGTTTTTT
NA | many | TRBJ2-5 | 13 | TRBV12-3/TRBV12-4 | CASNQDWAGAQYF | TGTGCCAGCAACCAGGACTGGGCCGGGGCCCAGTACTTC
NA | many | TRBJ2-3 | 14 | TRBV7-6 | CASSFDNPPDTQYF | TGTGCCAGCAGCTTCGACAATCCTCCGGATACGCAGTATTTT
TRBD2 | many | TRBJ2-7 | 16 | TRBV7-9 | CASSFLTSGGTYEQYF | TGTGCCAGCAGCTTTTTGACTAGCGGGGGAACCTACGAGCAGTACTTC
NA | many | TRBJ2-3 | 12 | TRBV24-1 | CATSASTDTQYF | TGTGCCACCAGCGCTAGCACAGATACGCAGTATTTT
TRBD1 | many | TRBJ2-7 | 14 | TRBV7-2 | CASSLRDRIYEQYF | TGTGCCAGCAGCTTAAGGGACAGGATTTACGAGCAGTACTTC
TRBD2 | many | TRBJ2-3 | 14 | TRBV29-1 | CSELAGGKADTQYF | TGCAGCGAACTAGCGGGGGGAAAGGCAGATACGCAGTATTTT
NA | many | TRBJ1-1 | 15 | TRBV12-3/TRBV12-4 | CASTSRGTVNTEAFF | TGTGCCAGCACCTCACGCGGCACAGTGAACACTGAAGCTTTCTTT